The 5 T cell receptor beta chains in this list originate from one sample, sequenced in a study of blood T cell repertoires in COVID-19. Generated by immunoSEQ multiplex PCR, the TCRdb table keeps only in-frame clones and is missing some. This sample has roughly 100,000 clones, with about 85% found just once. The specimen was peripheral blood. These receptors all stem from a man over 45 with acute or convalescent COVID-19.

This chain's CDR3 is CASRQSYNEQFF. In DNA, the CDR3 is TGTGCCAGTAGACAGTCCTACAATGAGCAGTTCTTC. The chain links TRBV19 to TRBJ2-1; D gene unclear. Trimming took 6 bases from V and 1 from J, leaving 4 bases between them. This CDR3 region has 12 residues. CDR1 and CDR2 (germline): LNHDA, SQIVND (reference sequence).

This clone was picked up one time. The chain links TRBV25-1 to TRBJ2-1; D possibly corresponds to TRBD2 (6 bases). This CDR3 contains 11 residues. Germline loops: CDR1 MGHDK, CDR2 SYGVNS. V was shortened by 5 bases and J by 8 bases, with 7 bases between the two germline ends. CDR3 in amino acids: CASSRGYEQFF. The CDR3 bases are TGTGCCAGCAGTCGGGGGTATGAGCAGTTCTTC.

The chain recombines TRBV11-1 with TRBJ2-1; D is possibly TRBD1 (6 bases). The CDR3 has 16 amino acids. V was pared by 5 bases and J by 1 base, with 15 bases between. Germline CDR1 SGHAT, CDR2 FQDESV (reference sequence). The CDR3 loop reads CASSAQGPASYNEQFF. The CDR3, as DNA: TGTGCCAGCAGCGCACAGGGCCCAGCGTCCTACAATGAGCAGTTCTTC.

The V call is TRBV28, the J call TRBJ1-2; D uncertain. This CDR3 region has 14 residues. V was trimmed by 1 base and J by 4 bases, leaving 10 bases between them. Germline CDR1 MDHEN, CDR2 SYDVKM. DNA for the CDR3: TGTGCCAGCAGTTTATTACAGAGTAGCTATGGCTACACCTTC. Its translation is CASSLLQSSYGYTF.

In this sample, this clone turned up once. The rearrangement links TRBV30 to TRBJ2-7; TRBD2 might be the D (6 bases). The CDR3 is 12 residues long. The germline V gene encodes CDR1 GTSNPN and CDR2 SVGIG (reference sequence). V lost 1 base and J lost 7, with 11 bases in between. CDR3 nucleotide sequence: TGTGCCTGGAGTGGGGGGGTCAAGGAGCAGTACTTC. Translated, it gives CAWSGGVKEQYF.